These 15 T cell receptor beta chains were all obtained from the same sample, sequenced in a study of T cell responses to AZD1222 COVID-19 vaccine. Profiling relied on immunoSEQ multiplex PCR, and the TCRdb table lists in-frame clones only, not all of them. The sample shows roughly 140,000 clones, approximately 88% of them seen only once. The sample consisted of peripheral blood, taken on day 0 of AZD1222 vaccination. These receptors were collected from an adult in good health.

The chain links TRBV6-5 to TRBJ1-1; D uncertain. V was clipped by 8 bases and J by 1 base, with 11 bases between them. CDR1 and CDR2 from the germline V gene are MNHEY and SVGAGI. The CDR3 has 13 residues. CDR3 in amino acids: CASLGQENTEAFF. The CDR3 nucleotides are TGTGCCAGCTTAGGGCAGGAGAACACTGAAGCTTTCTTT.

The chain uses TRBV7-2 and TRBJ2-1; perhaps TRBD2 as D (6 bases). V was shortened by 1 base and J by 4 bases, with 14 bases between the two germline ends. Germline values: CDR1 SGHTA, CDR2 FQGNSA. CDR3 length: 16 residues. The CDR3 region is CASSLVGGLTYNEQFF. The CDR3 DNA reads TGTGCCAGCAGCTTAGTGGGAGGACTAACGTACAATGAGCAGTTCTTC.

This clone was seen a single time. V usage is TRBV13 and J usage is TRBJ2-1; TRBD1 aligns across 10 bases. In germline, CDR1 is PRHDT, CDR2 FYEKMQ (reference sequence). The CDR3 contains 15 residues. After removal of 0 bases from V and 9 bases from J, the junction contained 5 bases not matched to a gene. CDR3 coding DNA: TGTGCCAGCAGCTTAGGAGGGACAGGGGCGGGTGAGCAGTTCTTC. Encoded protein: CASSLGGTGAGEQFF.

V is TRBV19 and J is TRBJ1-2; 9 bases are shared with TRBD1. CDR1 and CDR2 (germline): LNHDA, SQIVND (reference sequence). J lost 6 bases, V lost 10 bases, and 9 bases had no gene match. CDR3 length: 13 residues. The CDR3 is CATAPQGAHGYTF. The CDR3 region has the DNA TGTGCCACCGCACCACAGGGGGCCCATGGCTACACCTTC.

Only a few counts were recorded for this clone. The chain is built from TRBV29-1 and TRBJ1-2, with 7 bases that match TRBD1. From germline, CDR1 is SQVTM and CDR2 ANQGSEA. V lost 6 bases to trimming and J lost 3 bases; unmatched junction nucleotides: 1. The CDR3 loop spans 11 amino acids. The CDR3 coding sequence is TGCAGCGTGGGGACAGACTATGGCTACACCTTC. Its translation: CSVGTDYGYTF.

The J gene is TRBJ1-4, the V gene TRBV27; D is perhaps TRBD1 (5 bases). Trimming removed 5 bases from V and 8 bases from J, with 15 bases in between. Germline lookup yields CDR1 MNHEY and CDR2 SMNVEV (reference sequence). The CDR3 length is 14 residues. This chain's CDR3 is CASSGARGIEKLFF. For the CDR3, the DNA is TGTGCCAGCAGTGGGGCAAGGGGAATCGAAAAACTGTTTTTT.

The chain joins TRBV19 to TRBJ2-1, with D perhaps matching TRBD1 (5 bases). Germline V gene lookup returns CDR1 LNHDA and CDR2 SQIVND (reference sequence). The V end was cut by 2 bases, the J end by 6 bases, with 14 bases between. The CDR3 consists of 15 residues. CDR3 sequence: CASSIPITGTNEQFF. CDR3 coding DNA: TGTGCCAGTAGTATACCCATCACAGGCACCAATGAGCAGTTCTTC.

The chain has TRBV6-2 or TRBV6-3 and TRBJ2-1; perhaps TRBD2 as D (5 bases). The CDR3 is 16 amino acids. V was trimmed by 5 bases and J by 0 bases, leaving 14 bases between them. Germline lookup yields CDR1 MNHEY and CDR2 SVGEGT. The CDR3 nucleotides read TGTGCCAGCAGTAAAACTAGATTGGGCTCCTACAATGAGCAGTTCTTC. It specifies CASSKTRLGSYNEQFF.

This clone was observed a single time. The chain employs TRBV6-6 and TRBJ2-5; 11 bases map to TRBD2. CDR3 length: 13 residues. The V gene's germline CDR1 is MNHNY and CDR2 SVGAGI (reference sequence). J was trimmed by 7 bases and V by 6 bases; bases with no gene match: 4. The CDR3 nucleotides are TGTGCCAGCAGAGGGACTAGCGGAGGGACCCAGTACTTC. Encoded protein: CASRGTSGGTQYF.

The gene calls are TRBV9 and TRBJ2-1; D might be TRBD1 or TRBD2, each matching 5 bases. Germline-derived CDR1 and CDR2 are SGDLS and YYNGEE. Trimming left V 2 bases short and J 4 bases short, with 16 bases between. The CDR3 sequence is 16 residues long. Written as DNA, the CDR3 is TGTGCCAGCAGCGTCCAGGCAGGGACGTCTTACAATGAGCAGTTCTTC. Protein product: CASSVQAGTSYNEQFF.

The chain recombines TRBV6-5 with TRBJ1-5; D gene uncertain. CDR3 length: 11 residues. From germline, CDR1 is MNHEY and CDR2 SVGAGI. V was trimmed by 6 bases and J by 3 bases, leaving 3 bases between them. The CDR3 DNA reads TGTGCCAGCAGCCACAATCAGCCCCAGCATTTT. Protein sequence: CASSHNQPQHF.

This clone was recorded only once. The CDR3 sequence is CASSLKPIGQPQHF. The CDR3 region has the DNA TGTGCCAGCAGTTTAAAACCTATCGGGCAGCCCCAGCATTTT. The V and J genes are TRBV28 and TRBJ1-5; D is unresolved. Germline values: CDR1 MDHEN, CDR2 SYDVKM. Trimming stripped 2 bases from V and 7 bases from J, with 12 bases between. The CDR3 has 14 amino acids.

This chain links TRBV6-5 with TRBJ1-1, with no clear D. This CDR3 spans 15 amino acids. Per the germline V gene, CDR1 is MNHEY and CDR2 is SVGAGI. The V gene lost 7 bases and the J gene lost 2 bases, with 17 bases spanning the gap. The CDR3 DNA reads TGTGCCAGCAACGGACCGCAAACGACTAACACTGAAGCTTTCTTT. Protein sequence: CASNGPQTTNTEAFF.

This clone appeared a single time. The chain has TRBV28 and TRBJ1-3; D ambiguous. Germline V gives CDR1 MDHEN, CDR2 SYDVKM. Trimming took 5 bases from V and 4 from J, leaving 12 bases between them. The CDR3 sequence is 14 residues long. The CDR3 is CASSPLGLGNTIYF. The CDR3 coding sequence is TGTGCCAGCAGTCCATTAGGCCTGGGAAACACCATATATTTT.

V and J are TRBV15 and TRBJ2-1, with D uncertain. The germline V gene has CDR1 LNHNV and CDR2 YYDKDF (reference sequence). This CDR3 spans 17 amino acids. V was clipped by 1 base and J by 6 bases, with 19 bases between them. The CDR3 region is CATSRVLGGSGRNEQFF. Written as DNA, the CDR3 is TGTGCCACCAGCAGAGTGTTAGGCGGCAGTGGACGCAATGAGCAGTTCTTC.